These T cell receptor beta chains were read from a single sample in a study of Ad26.COV2.S vaccination and SARS-CoV-2 variants. Some clones are missing from TCRdb's copy, which holds only in-frame ones; the method was immunoSEQ multiplex PCR. Of some 320,000 clones listed, about 86% are singletons. The source was peripheral blood, collected in a trial of Ad26.COV2.S vaccine versus placebo. These receptors all stem from a person between 18 and 60 years old who received the Ad26.COV2.S COVID-19 vaccine or a placebo. Each CDR3 is given with its conserved first and last residue. The D gene is left open where the match is weak. Not every row has a clone size; where given, it reads once, few, many or a size class.

TRBD2 18 TRBJ2-1 . TRBV2 TGTGCCAGCACCCCAATTGAACTAGCGGGGAGCCTCTACAATGAGCAGTTCTTC CASTPIELAGSLYNEQFF
TRBD1 14 TRBJ1-6 . TRBV7-9 TGTGCCAGCAGCTTAGGGGACAGAAATTCACCCCTCCACTTT CASSLGDRNSPLHF
. 14 TRBJ2-3 once TRBV11-2 TGTGCCAGCAGCTTAGATCCTCGAGGGGATACGCAGTATTTT CASSLDPRGDTQYF
. 17 TRBJ2-6 . TRBV21-1 TGTGCCAGCAGCAAAGGCGAGGGGCGAGTCGGGGCCAACGTCCTGACTTTC CASSKGEGRVGANVLTF
TRBD1 16 TRBJ1-4 once TRBV5-1 TGCGCCAGCAGCTTCGGACAGGGCCAGGGTAATGAAAAACTGTTTTTT CASSFGQGQGNEKLFF
. 15 TRBJ2-2 . TRBV6-4 TGTGCCAGCAGTCGCACGGGACTGAACACCGGGGAGCTGTTTTTT CASSRTGLNTGELFF
. 13 TRBJ1-2 . TRBV10-3 TGTGCCATCAGTGAGACCGGGACTCCCAGCTACACCTTC CAISETGTPSYTF
TRBD1 17 TRBJ1-2 once TRBV5-1 TGCGCCAGCAGCTTTACTCCGGGACAGGAGGTGTTGGATGGCTACACCTTC CASSFTPGQEVLDGYTF
TRBD1 15 TRBJ1-1 . TRBV7-2 TGTGCCAGCAGCTTAACTAGGGGGCTGGACACTGAAGCTTTCTTT CASSLTRGLDTEAFF
. 12 TRBJ1-5 . TRBV18 TGTGCCAGCTCACCCGGTGGGCAGCCCCAGCATTTT CASSPGGQPQHF
. 13 TRBJ2-5 once TRBV6-5 TGTGCCAGCGAAGAGCCAGGGGTGGAGACCCAGTACTTC CASEEPGVETQYF
. 17 TRBJ1-1 . TRBV27 TGTGCCAGCAGTCCTCACAGTGATTGGGGTCGGGGCACTGAAGCTTTCTTT CASSPHSDWGRGTEAFF
. 14 TRBJ1-1 . TRBV18 TGTGCCAGCTCAGGCGACAGATTGAACACTGAAGCTTTCTTT CASSGDRLNTEAFF
. 15 TRBJ1-6 . TRBV7-7 TGTGCTAGCAGCCAGGACTCCCGCTATAATTCACCCCTCCACTTT CASSQDSRYNSPLHF
TRBD1 14 TRBJ1-4 . TRBV5-1 TGCGCCAGCAGCTTTCTAGGGACAGACGAAAAACTGTTTTTT CASSFLGTDEKLFF
. 15 TRBJ1-3 once TRBV5-1 TGCGCCAGCAGCATGGGACACAACTCTGGAAACACCATATATTTT CASSMGHNSGNTIYF
. 14 TRBJ2-1 . TRBV12-5 TGTGCTAGTGGGCCGGGGAATTTCGGCAATGAGCAGTTCTTC CASGPGNFGNEQFF
. 15 TRBJ1-2 . TRBV18 TGTGCCAGCTCACCAGGGCGCATAGGCCCGTATGGCTACACCTTC CASSPGRIGPYGYTF
TRBD2 15 TRBJ2-5 . TRBV7-2 TGTGCCAGCAGTTCGGGACTAGCGGGGGTAGAGACCCAGTACTTC CASSSGLAGVETQYF
. 15 TRBJ1-1 . TRBV19 TGTGCCAGTAGTATAGAGGCTGCAACCGCTGCTGAAGCTTTCTTT CASSIEAATAAEAFF
. 15 TRBJ2-2 few TRBV25-1 TGTGCCAGCAGTGAATGGTCCGCGCCTACCGGGGAGCTGTTTTTT CASSEWSAPTGELFF
TRBD1 13 TRBJ1-5 . TRBV19 TGTGCCAGTGCACGGGACAGAGATCAGCCCCAGCATTTT CASARDRDQPQHF
. 15 TRBJ2-3 . TRBV29-1 TGCAGCGTTGTTGCTAGCTGGCCTAGCACAGATACGCAGTATTTT CSVVASWPSTDTQYF
TRBD1 15 TRBJ2-7 . TRBV5-1 TGCGCCAGCAGCTTGGATGGGACAGGCGCCTACGAGCAGTACTTC CASSLDGTGAYEQYF
TRBD2 14 TRBJ2-1 . TRBV19 TGTGCCAGTCATGCGGGGGGGGACTACAATGAGCAGTTCTTC CASHAGGDYNEQFF
. 12 TRBJ1-2 . TRBV5-4 TGTGCCAGCAGTTCAACCTTACTTGGCTACACCTTC CASSSTLLGYTF
TRBD1 14 TRBJ1-2 . TRBV30 TGTGCCTGGAGTGTACCGAGGGACAGGCGATCCTACACCTTC CAWSVPRDRRSYTF
. 15 TRBJ2-3 . TRBV5-1 TGCGCCAGCAGCGACTACAGGACTAGCACAGATACGCAGTATTTT CASSDYRTSTDTQYF
TRBD1 15 TRBJ1-4 . TRBV2 TGTGCCAGCAGTCAAGACAGGGGCGAAGATGAAAAACTGTTTTTT CASSQDRGEDEKLFF
TRBD1 14 TRBJ1-1 . TRBV6-6 TGTGCCAGCATCTCAACAGGGGAGGTCACTGAAGCTTTCTTT CASISTGEVTEAFF
. 18 TRBJ1-6 . TRBV30 TGTGCCTGGGGCTTTGTGGGGCGACTGCACTCCTATAATTCACCCCTCCACTTT CAWGFVGRLHSYNSPLHF
TRBD1 13 TRBJ1-2 . TRBV18 TGTGCCAGCTCGGACAGGGAAAATGGTGGCTACACCTTC CASSDRENGGYTF
. 11 TRBJ2-5 . TRBV5-1 TGCGCCAGCACCGGGGGTAAGACCCAGTACTTC CASTGGKTQYF
TRBD1 17 TRBJ2-3 . TRBV5-1 TGCGCCAGCAGCGACATCCGACAGGGGTGGATAGCAGATACGCAGTATTTT CASSDIRQGWIADTQYF
. 13 TRBJ2-7 . TRBV29-1 TGCAGCGTTGAAGCTGGAGGGATCTACGAGCAGTACTTC CSVEAGGIYEQYF
. 11 TRBJ1-1 . TRBV19 TGTGCCAGTAGTACGCCCAGTGAAGCTTTCTTT CASSTPSEAFF
TRBD2 12 TRBJ2-1 . TRBV7-2 TGTGCCAGCAGAGCCGCGGGACTAGAGCAGTTCTTC CASRAAGLEQFF
TRBD1 19 TRBJ1-5 . TRBV7-9 TGTGCCAGCAGCCTAGCCCCGGGACAGGGGGCTTATAGCAATCAGCCCCAGCATTTT CASSLAPGQGAYSNQPQHF
TRBD2 14 TRBJ2-1 few TRBV7-9 TGTGCCCTCCGACTAGCGGGGGGTTACAATGAGCAGTTCTTC CALRLAGGYNEQFF
TRBD1 17 TRBJ2-2 . TRBV5-4 TGTGCCAGCAGCTCCTACCAGACAGGGGAGAACACCGGGGAGCTGTTTTTT CASSSYQTGENTGELFF
TRBD1 15 TRBJ1-5 . TRBV5-1 TGCGCCAGCAGCGCGTCCACAGGGGGCAATCAGCCCCAGCATTTT CASSASTGGNQPQHF
TRBD1 15 TRBJ2-7 . TRBV7-8 TGTGCCAGCAGCGCCGGCCGGACAGGGGCCTACGAGCAGTACTTC CASSAGRTGAYEQYF
TRBD2 16 TRBJ2-2 . TRBV5-4 TGTGCCAGCAGCCGACTTAGGAGCGGGGGGCCAGGGGAGCTGTTTTTT CASSRLRSGGPGELFF
. 14 TRBJ1-1 . TRBV9 TGTGCCAGCAGCGGGACAGTCGGTGGGACTGAAGCTTTCTTT CASSGTVGGTEAFF
TRBD2 19 TRBJ2-5 once TRBV2 TGTGCCAGCAGCCCCCTCGGACTAGCGGGGACTGTTGGCCAAGAGACCCAGTACTTC CASSPLGLAGTVGQETQYF
. 14 TRBJ2-1 . TRBV21-1 TGTGCCAGCAGCCCGGACAGGGTGAAGGGTGAGCAGTTCTTC CASSPDRVKGEQFF
. 15 TRBJ1-3 once TRBV7-9 TGTGCCAGCAGCTTAGGCGGGAGCTCTGGAAACACCATATATTTT CASSLGGSSGNTIYF
. 16 TRBJ1-5 . TRBV7-8 TGTGCCAGCAGCTCTATTGGGGCAGGGGGCAATCAGCCCCAGCATTTT CASSSIGAGGNQPQHF
. 13 TRBJ1-2 few TRBV6-6 TGTGCCACCACGGAGGTCCCTAAGGGTGGCTACACCTTC CATTEVPKGGYTF
TRBD2 16 TRBJ2-3 . TRBV4-3 TGCGCCAGCAGCCAAGCAGCGGGGGGCGCCACAGATACGCAGTATTTT CASSQAAGGATDTQYF
. 13 TRBJ1-6 once TRBV5-1 TGCGCCAGCAGCTTGGCCCAAGGTCCACCCCTCCACTTT CASSLAQGPPLHF
TRBD1 16 TRBJ2-2 . TRBV6-2/TRBV6-3 TGTGCCAGCAGTTATCATAGTCAGGGGGCGCGCGGGGAGCTGTTTTTT CASSYHSQGARGELFF
TRBD2 14 TRBJ2-7 . TRBV30 TGTGCCTGGAGTACTAGCGGCCTCTCCTACGAGCAGTACTTC CAWSTSGLSYEQYF
. 15 TRBJ2-2 . TRBV18 TGTGCCAGCTCACCCGCTGGGGGGGCCACCGGGGAGCTGTTTTTT CASSPAGGATGELFF